The TCR beta chain described here comes from a study of blood T cell repertoires in COVID-19 (dated by TCRdb to the early 2020s). At the level of the whole study: Samples from collaborators originated in the United States, Italy and Spain and spanned both the acute and convalescent phases of COVID-19. The prospective study material was composed of cDNA or gDNA derived from T cells, B-cell-depleted T cells, or PBMCs. The dataset comprised deeply sampled blood TCRbeta repertoires from subjects exposed to, actively infected with, or recovered from COVID-19. The repertoires were made available in a free public database intended to serve as a resource for research on the immune response to SARS-CoV-2. Samples were obtained from the ongoing ImmuneRACE study (first 160 participants) and from over 1,000 subjects provided by 6 global collaborators. Sample metadata almost always included a de-identified subject ID, COVID-19 status, age in years and sex. Where available, HLA class I and class II types were taken from metadata supplied by the sample provider and were not determined by assay-based typing.

This clone was detected a few times. Its antigen remains undetermined. Base quality data are lacking; no much larger clone is found one base away. The sample holds other DNA sequences that translate to the same CDR3. V has 0 bases trimmed and J has 5 bases trimmed; junction bases matching no gene number 2. CDR1 and CDR2 (SGDLS, YYNGEE) derive from the germline V gene. There are 14 amino acids in the CDR3, from cysteine to phenylalanine inclusive. Only the CDR3 DNA is retained, 42 bases long and in frame from the first base. Collaborating institutions collected whole blood in K2EDTA tubes following their own protocols. Collaborator samples were shipped for TCRbeta analysis as frozen whole blood, isolated PBMCs, or DNA extracted from either sample type. Overall study results and their limits: Clinical and demographic metadata were provided uncurated, with the amount varying by source and participant.

The immunoSEQ Assay, a bias-controlled multiplex PCR, was used to amplify TCRbeta CDR3 regions from genomic DNA. The authors processed their data as follows. Within the assay, amplification of reference gene primers was used to estimate how many nucleated cells each sample contained. Sequence reads were collapsed and filtered to measure the absolute abundance of every unique TCRbeta CDR3 rearrangement. Productive Simpson clonality was computed per sample as the square root of Simpson's diversity index over productive rearrangements. TCRdb provides this immuneACCESS table in a form limited to in-frame rearrangements. Some clones are lacking; in checked studies, under half of them reflect an unresolved V gene, and why the rest are absent is not known. Clonal size and the V and J genes are those of that table, whereas D and trimming came from the DNA. This sample gives about 260,000 clones in total; under 90% of them show up just once. The ten largest clones capture 4% to 4.5% of the sample.

The TCR originated in a man between 60 and 75 years old with acute or convalescent COVID-19. The specimen sequenced was peripheral blood. The chain is made from TRBV9 and TRBJ2-5; TRBD1 fits 9 bases in the junction. The nucleotide sequence reads TGTGCCAGCAGCGTAGGTGACAGGGGGGAGACCCAGTACTTC. This gives the protein CASSVGDRGETQYF. The variable domain in full, with residues beyond the CDR3 obtained from the reference TRBV9 and TRBJ2-5 genes, is DSGVTQTPKHLITATGQRVTLRCSPRSGDLSVYWYQQSLDQGLQFLIQYYNGEERAKGNILERFSAQQFPDLHSELNLSSLELGDSALYFCASSVGDRGETQYFGPGTRLLVL.